These 4 T cell receptor beta chains originate from one sample sequenced in a study of blood T cell repertoires in COVID-19. Using immunoSEQ multiplex PCR, the repertoire was profiled, and TCRdb retains in-frame clones only, with some absent. The data hold some 220,000 clones, with about three quarters observed a single time. The sequencing input was peripheral blood. These receptors all stem from a woman between 70 and 85 years old with acute or convalescent COVID-19.

The rearrangement uses TRBV30 and TRBJ1-6; TRBD1 matches at 7 bases. Germline-derived CDR1 and CDR2 are GTSNPN and SVGIG (reference sequence). V shed 2 bases, J shed 5 bases, and the junction held 9 bases outside the gene matches. This CDR3 region has 16 residues. The CDR3 DNA reads as TGTGCCTGGAGTTTCCTGACAGGGTTCGATAATTCACCCCTCCACTTT. Translating gives CAWSFLTGFDNSPLHF.

This clone was detected only once. The CDR3 protein is CASSLGHPSTDTQYF. The DNA for the CDR3 is TGTGCCAGCAGCTTAGGACACCCTAGCACAGATACGCAGTATTTT. The rearrangement uses TRBV7-6 and TRBJ2-3; D call uncertain. Trimming pared 1 base from V and 0 bases from J, leaving 8 bases between. In germline, CDR1 is SGHVS, CDR2 FNYEAQ. The CDR3 is made up of 15 amino acids.

V gene TRBV19 combines with J gene TRBJ2-1; D might be TRBD1 (6 bases). CDR1 and CDR2 from the germline V gene are LNHDA and SQIVND (reference sequence). The CDR3 has 14 amino acids. The V and J ends lost 4 bases and 8 bases respectively, with 15 bases between them. CDR3 region: CASSRRQARDEQFF. As DNA, the CDR3 is TGTGCCAGTAGTAGACGACAGGCCCGGGATGAGCAGTTCTTC.

The chain recombines TRBV19 with TRBJ2-2; D might be TRBD2 (5 bases). The CDR3 has 16 residues. V was trimmed by 6 bases and J by 8 bases, leaving 22 bases between them. In germline, CDR1 is LNHDA, CDR2 SQIVND (reference sequence). In nucleotides, the CDR3 is TGTGCCAGTAGCATTACTCGGGATACTCCCCGAGGGGAGCTGTTTTTT. This sequence encodes CASSITRDTPRGELFF.